The 25 T cell receptor beta chains listed next were all sequenced from one sample in a study of neoadjuvant anti-PD-1 for oral cavity cancer. The method was immunoSEQ multiplex PCR; TCRdb's version includes in-frame clones alone and lacks a portion of them. The table has some 40,000 clones, around 40% seen once; the top ten hold about a sixth. As for time point: after neoadjuvant nivolumab, at surgical resection. The input for sequencing was tumor tissue, taken after nivolumab (anti-PD-1) treatment. These receptor sequences come from a person between 40 and 79 years old with oral cavity squamous cell carcinoma.

This clone was detected a few times. This rearrangement joins TRBV5-1 to TRBJ2-1; TRBD2 matches 15 bases. This CDR3 is 18 amino acids long. Germline CDR1 and CDR2: SGHRS and YFSETQ. The trim removed 6 bases at V and 5 bases at J, leaving 12 bases unmatched. The CDR3 DNA sequence: TGCGCCAGCACACAGGGACTAGCGGGAGGTCCGCGCGACAATGAGCAGTTCTTC. Translated: CASTQGLAGGPRDNEQFF.

The chain uses TRBV7-3 and TRBJ2-7; D possibly matches TRBD1 or TRBD2 (5 bases each). The ends were cut back, 2 bases at V and 6 bases at J, with 11 bases in the middle. CDR3 length: 13 amino acids. The V gene's germline CDR1 is SGHTA and CDR2 FQGTGA. CDR3 sequence reads: CASSLERDGEQYF. The CDR3 DNA sequence: TGTGCCAGCAGCTTAGAGAGGGACGGCGAGCAGTACTTC.

V gene TRBV4-1 combines with J gene TRBJ2-7; TRBD1 matches at 9 bases. The V segment lost 2 bases and the J segment 6 bases; nucleotides outside the gene matches: 8. This CDR3 region has 15 residues. Germline lookup yields CDR1 MGHRA and CDR2 YSYEKL. CDR3 loop: CASSQSGTGTLEQYF. DNA of the CDR3: TGCGCCAGCAGCCAATCCGGGACAGGGACACTCGAGCAGTACTTC.

This chain links TRBV4-1 with TRBJ2-7, with TRBD1 as a possible D gene (6 bases). There are 13 residues in the CDR3. The V end was cut by 6 bases, the J end by 6 bases, with 15 bases between. Germline lookup yields CDR1 MGHRA and CDR2 YSYEKL. Here the CDR3 DNA reads TGCGCCAGCAGGGGGATACAGGGAACCGAGCAGTACTTC. Protein product: CASRGIQGTEQYF.

The rearrangement uses TRBV29-1 and TRBJ2-7; D perhaps matches TRBD1 (5 bases). Trimming shortened V by 3 bases and J by 0 bases, and 6 bases separated the two germline ends. This CDR3 region has 12 residues. Per germline, CDR1 SQVTM and CDR2 ANQGSEA. The CDR3 region is CSVDRASYEQYF. The CDR3 DNA follows: TGCAGCGTTGACAGGGCCTCCTACGAGCAGTACTTC.

The CDR3 DNA follows: TGTGCCAGCAGCCCCCTAGCGGGGGGGCCTGGGGCCAACGTCCTGACTTTC. Translation gives CASSPLAGGPGANVLTF. The gene calls are TRBV7-3 and TRBJ2-6, with 12 bases that match TRBD2. Germline loops: CDR1 SGHTA, CDR2 FQGTGA. This CDR3 spans 17 amino acids. V lost 5 bases to trimming and J lost 2 bases; unmatched junction nucleotides: 4.

This chain links TRBV7-6 with TRBJ2-1, with D perhaps matching TRBD2 (5 bases). This CDR3 has 17 amino acids. Trimming shortened V by 1 base and J by 7 bases, and 20 bases separated the two germline ends. Germline CDR1 SGHVS, CDR2 FNYEAQ. CDR3 coding DNA: TGTGCCAGCAGCTTAGGCCCAGGTAGAACTAGAGTAAATGAGCAGTTCTTC. Its protein product is CASSLGPGRTRVNEQFF.

This clone was found a few times. J is TRBJ2-1 and V is TRBV7-9; 7 bases fit TRBD2. The CDR3 extends over 16 amino acids. Per the germline V gene, CDR1 is SEHNR and CDR2 is FQNEAQ (reference sequence). J was trimmed by 1 base and V by 1 base; bases with no gene match: 4. This CDR3 is CASSLGASGSYNEQFF. The DNA of the CDR3 is TGTGCCAGCAGCTTAGGGGCTAGCGGATCCTACAATGAGCAGTTCTTC.

The chain links TRBV27 to TRBJ2-7, with TRBD1 as a possible D gene (6 bases). Germline CDR1 and CDR2: MNHEY and SMNVEV (reference sequence). The V gene lost 10 bases and the J gene lost 4 bases, with 11 bases spanning the gap. There are 11 residues in the CDR3. The CDR3 protein is CATRTAYEQYF. The CDR3 DNA sequence: TGTGCCACCCGGACAGCGTACGAGCAGTACTTC.

This clone was recorded many times. V usage is TRBV7-8 and J usage is TRBJ1-1; D is perhaps TRBD1 (5 bases). V lost 5 bases and J lost 3, with 10 bases in between. Germline loops: CDR1 SGHVS, CDR2 FQNEAQ. The CDR3 runs 13 residues. In DNA, the CDR3 is TGTGCCAGCAGCCTGCAGGGAGACACTGAAGCTTTCTTT. Its protein product is CASSLQGDTEAFF.

The gene calls are TRBV15 and TRBJ1-6, with no clear D. Trimming stripped 0 bases from V and 10 bases from J, with 13 bases between. This CDR3 contains 15 residues. Germline CDR1 LNHNV, CDR2 YYDKDF (reference sequence). CDR3 coding DNA: TGTGCCACCAGCAGAGATCCCGCCCTGAGGTCACCCCTCCACTTT. Translated: CATSRDPALRSPLHF. The full variable domain, rest sourced from reference TRBV15 and TRBJ1-6, is DAMVIQNPRYQVTQFGKPVTLSCSQTLNHNVMYWYQQKSSQAPKLLFHYYDKDFNNEADTPDNFQSRRPNTSFCFLDIRSPGLGDTAMYLCATSRDPALRSPLHFGNGTRLTVT.

The chain carries TRBV10-3 and TRBJ2-1; 8 positions agree with TRBD1. CDR1 is ENHRY, CDR2 SYGVKD, per germline. Trimming cost V 7 bases and J 8 bases; bases outside gene matches: 10. The CDR3 is made up of 14 amino acids. The CDR3 DNA follows: TGTGCCATCAATCCTCAGGGGGCGTCCGATGAGCAGTTCTTC. Its translation: CAINPQGASDEQFF.

V is TRBV7-3 and J is TRBJ1-2, with 8 bases identical to TRBD1. This CDR3 is 14 amino acids long. Per germline, CDR1 SGHTA and CDR2 FQGTGA. V was pared by 6 bases and J by 6 bases, with 9 bases of the junction left unmatched. The chain's CDR3 is CASSRGQGRDGYTF. The CDR3, as DNA: TGTGCCAGCAGTCGCGGACAGGGAAGAGATGGCTACACCTTC.

This clone is a singleton in its sample. This chain connects TRBV7-8 to TRBJ2-6, with D hard to call. The CDR3 has 14 residues. From germline, CDR1 is SGHVS and CDR2 FQNEAQ. V lost 4 bases to trimming and J lost 0 bases, with 4 bases between them. CDR3 sequence: CASSYFSGANVLTF. Here the CDR3 DNA reads TGTGCCAGCAGCTACTTCTCTGGGGCCAACGTCCTGACTTTC.

This chain uses TRBV4-1 with TRBJ1-5; tentative D call: TRBD1 (5 bases). The CDR3 length is 19 residues. Trimming took off 1 base at V and 3 bases at J, with 22 bases between the two ends. Germline V CDR1 and CDR2: MGHRA, YSYEKL. CDR3 DNA: TGCGCCAGCAGCCAAGGAGGATTCGGGGGTAGTGGGTACAATCAGCCCCAGCATTTT. This gives the protein CASSQGGFGGSGYNQPQHF.

This chain uses TRBV9 with TRBJ1-4, with D unresolved. Trimming cost V 4 bases and J 8 bases, with 18 bases left between them. Per germline, CDR1 SGDLS and CDR2 YYNGEE. The CDR3 has 15 amino acids. CDR3 region: CASSPSYGDYEKLFF. The CDR3, as DNA: TGTGCCAGCAGCCCCTCTTATGGGGATTACGAAAAACTGTTTTTT.

The rearrangement links TRBV28 to TRBJ2-5; 9 bases map to TRBD2. This CDR3 has 17 residues. CDR1 MDHEN and CDR2 SYDVKM come from the germline V gene. After removal of 2 bases from V and 5 bases from J, the junction contained 12 bases not matched to a gene. CDR3: CASSLDRAGGPLETQYF. CDR3 sequence (DNA): TGTGCCAGCAGTTTAGATAGGGCGGGAGGGCCTTTGGAGACCCAGTACTTC.

Ten or more counts support this clone. The V and J genes are TRBV10-3 and TRBJ2-7; TRBD2 agrees at 9 bases. Germline loops: CDR1 ENHRY, CDR2 SYGVKD. V shed 0 bases, J shed 2 bases, and the junction held 5 bases outside the gene matches. CDR3 length: 16 residues. CDR3 sequence reads: CAISESTSGPTYEQYF. The CDR3 nucleotides are TGTGCCATCAGTGAGTCGACTAGCGGACCCACCTACGAGCAGTACTTC.

V usage is TRBV11-2 and J usage is TRBJ2-1; the match to TRBD2 covers 8 bases. Germline CDR1 reads SGHAT; CDR2 reads FQNNGV. V shed 5 bases, J shed 7 bases, and the junction held 7 bases outside the gene matches. The CDR3 spans 14 residues. The DNA for the CDR3 is TGTGCCAGCAGCCCGTTAGCGGGGTGGAATGAGCAGTTCTTC. Its translation: CASSPLAGWNEQFF.

J is TRBJ1-1 and V is TRBV4-1; TRBD1 agrees at 10 bases. The V segment lost 2 bases and the J segment 3 bases; nucleotides outside the gene matches: 9. Per germline, CDR1 MGHRA and CDR2 YSYEKL. The length of the CDR3 is 17 residues. In DNA form, the CDR3 reads TGCGCCAGCAGCCAAACTCGGGACAGGGGTAGAGACACTGAAGCTTTCTTT. Translated: CASSQTRDRGRDTEAFF.

The chain is built from TRBV30 and TRBJ2-2; 11 bases line up with TRBD2. The CDR3 spans 16 residues. J lost 5 bases, V lost 1 base, and 6 bases had no gene match. Germline V gene sequence: CDR1 GTSNPN, CDR2 SVGIG (reference sequence). The CDR3 DNA reads TGTGCCTGGAGTGGCTTAGCGGGAGGGCCTACCGGGGAGCTGTTTTTT. Translated: CAWSGLAGGPTGELFF.

This clone was observed a handful of times. The rearrangement links TRBV28 to TRBJ1-1; D is unresolved. Trimming took off 2 bases at V and 10 bases at J, with 11 bases between the two ends. The CDR3 contains 12 residues. The germline gives CDR1 MDHEN, CDR2 SYDVKM. The CDR3 coding sequence is TGTGCCAGCAGTTTAAGCGGCCTCTTAGCTTTCTTT. Protein product: CASSLSGLLAFF. Combining the CDR3 with reference TRBV28 and TRBJ1-1 gives the whole variable domain DVKVTQSSRYLVKRTGEKVFLECVQDMDHENMFWYRQDPGLGLRLIYFSYDVKMKEKGDIPEGYSVSREKKERFSLILESASTNQTSMYLCASSLSGLLAFFGQGTRLTVV.

By frequency in the sample, this clone is medium-sized (0.01 to 0.1%). The V and J genes are TRBV7-9 and TRBJ1-1; 7 bases agree with TRBD1. The CDR3 covers 13 residues. CDR1 SEHNR and CDR2 FQNEAQ come from the germline V gene (reference sequence). V shed 10 bases and J 5 bases; nucleotides not matched to a gene: 10. The CDR3 DNA is TGTGCCACCGAGAGGGCAGGGGGTACTGAAGCTTTCTTT. Residues: CATERAGGTEAFF.

This clone was seen a few times. This chain joins TRBV7-2 and TRBJ2-3, with 9 positions matching TRBD1. The germline gives CDR1 SGHTA, CDR2 FQGNSA. The CDR3 extends over 16 amino acids. The trim removed 5 bases at V and 5 bases at J, leaving 11 bases unmatched. CDR3 region: CASSRGGTGFVDTQYF. DNA for the CDR3: TGTGCCAGCAGCCGTGGCGGGACAGGGTTTGTAGATACGCAGTATTTT.

This clone showed up many times. This chain links TRBV5-6 with TRBJ1-2; 9 bases are shared with TRBD1. Germline assignment: CDR1 SGHDT and CDR2 YYEEEE. V gave up 3 bases and J gave up 1 base; unmatched junction bases: 1. This CDR3 region has 14 residues. CDR3 residues: CASSSDRGNYGYTF. The CDR3 DNA reads as TGTGCCAGCAGCTCGGACAGGGGTAACTATGGCTACACCTTC.